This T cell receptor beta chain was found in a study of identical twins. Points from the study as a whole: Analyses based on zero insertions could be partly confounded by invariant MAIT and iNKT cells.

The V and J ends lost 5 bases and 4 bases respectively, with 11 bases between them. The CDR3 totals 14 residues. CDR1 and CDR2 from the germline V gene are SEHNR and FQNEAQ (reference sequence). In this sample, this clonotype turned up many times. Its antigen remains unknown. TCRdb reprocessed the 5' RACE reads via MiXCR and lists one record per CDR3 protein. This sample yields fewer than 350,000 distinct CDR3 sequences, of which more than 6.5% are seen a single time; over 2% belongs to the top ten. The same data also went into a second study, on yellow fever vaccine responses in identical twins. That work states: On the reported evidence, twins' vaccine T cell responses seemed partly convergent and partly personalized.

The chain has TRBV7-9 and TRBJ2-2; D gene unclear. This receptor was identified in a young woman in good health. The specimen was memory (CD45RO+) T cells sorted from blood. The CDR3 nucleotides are TGTGCCAGCAGCGGGAATTCGGGCACCGGGGAGCTGTTTTTT. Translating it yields CASSGNSGTGELFF.